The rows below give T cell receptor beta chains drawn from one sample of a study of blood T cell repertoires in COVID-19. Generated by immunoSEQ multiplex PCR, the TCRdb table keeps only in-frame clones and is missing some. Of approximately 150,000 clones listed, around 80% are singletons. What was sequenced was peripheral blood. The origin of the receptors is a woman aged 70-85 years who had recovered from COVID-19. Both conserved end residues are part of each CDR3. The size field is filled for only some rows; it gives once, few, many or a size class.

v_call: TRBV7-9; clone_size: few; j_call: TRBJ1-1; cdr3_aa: CASSLGRGNTEAFF
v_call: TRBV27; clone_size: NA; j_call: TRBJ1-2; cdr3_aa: CASRTEANYGYTF
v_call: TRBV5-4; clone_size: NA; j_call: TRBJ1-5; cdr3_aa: CASSLGQGANQPQHF
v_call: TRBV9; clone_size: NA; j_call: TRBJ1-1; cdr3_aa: CASSVGPNTEAFF
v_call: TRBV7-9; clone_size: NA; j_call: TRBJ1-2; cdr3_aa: CASSVHRGRDGYTF
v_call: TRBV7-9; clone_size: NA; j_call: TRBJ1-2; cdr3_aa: CASSSKTPGRYGYTF
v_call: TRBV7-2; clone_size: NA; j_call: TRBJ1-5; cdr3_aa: CASSPRGRGQPQHF
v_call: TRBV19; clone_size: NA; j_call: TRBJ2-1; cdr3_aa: CASSIVGGYNEQFF
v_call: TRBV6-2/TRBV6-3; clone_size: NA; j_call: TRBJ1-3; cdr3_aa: CASSTGPGEGNTIYF
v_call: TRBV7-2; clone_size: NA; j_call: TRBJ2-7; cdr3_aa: CASSLRSGDYEQYF
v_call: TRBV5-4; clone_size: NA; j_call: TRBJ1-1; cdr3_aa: CASSRGEDTEAFF
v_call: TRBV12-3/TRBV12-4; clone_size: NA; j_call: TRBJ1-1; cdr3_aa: CASTAYTEAFF
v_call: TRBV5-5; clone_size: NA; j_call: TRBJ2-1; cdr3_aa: CASSLASVAGRDEQFF
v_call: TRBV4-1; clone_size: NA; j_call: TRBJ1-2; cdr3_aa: CASSPGQGPGGGYTF
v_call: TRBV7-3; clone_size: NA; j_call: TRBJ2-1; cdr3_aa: CASSFSRNEQFF
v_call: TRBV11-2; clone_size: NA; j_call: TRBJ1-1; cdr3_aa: CASSAPQGSPEAFF
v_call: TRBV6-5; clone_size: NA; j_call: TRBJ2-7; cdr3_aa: CASSSGRARDEQYF
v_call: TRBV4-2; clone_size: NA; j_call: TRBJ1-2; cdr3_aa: CASSQVLGRASPTYGYTF
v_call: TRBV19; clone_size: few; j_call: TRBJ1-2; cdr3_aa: CASSIGQGRNYGYTF
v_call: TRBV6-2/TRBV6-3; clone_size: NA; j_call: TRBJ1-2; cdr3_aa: CASSGASANYGYTF
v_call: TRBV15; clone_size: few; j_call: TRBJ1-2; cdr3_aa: CATSRSGTGGLLPYGYTF
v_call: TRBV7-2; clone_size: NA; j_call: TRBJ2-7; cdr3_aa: CASSPRGSGAEQYF
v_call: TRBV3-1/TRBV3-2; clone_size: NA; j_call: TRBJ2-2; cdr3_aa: CASSQAGGAGTGELFF
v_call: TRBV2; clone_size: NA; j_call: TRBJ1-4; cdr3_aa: CASKGLQGAFEKLFF
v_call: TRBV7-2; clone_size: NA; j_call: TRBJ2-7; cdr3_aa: CASSPRTSGYEQYF
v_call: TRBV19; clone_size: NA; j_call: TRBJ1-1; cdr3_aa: CASSLRGVHANTEAFF
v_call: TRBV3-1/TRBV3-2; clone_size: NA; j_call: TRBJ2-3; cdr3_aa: CASSQDLGAPDTQYF
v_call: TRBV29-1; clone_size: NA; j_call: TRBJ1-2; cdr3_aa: CSVDGDRLNYGYTF
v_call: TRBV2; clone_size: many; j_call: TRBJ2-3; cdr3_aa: CASSGPQGGGDTQYF
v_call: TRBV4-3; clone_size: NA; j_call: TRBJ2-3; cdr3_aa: CASSGRAVGADTQYF
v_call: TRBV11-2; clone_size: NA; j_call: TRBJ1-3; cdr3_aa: CASSLDPAGGFTIYF
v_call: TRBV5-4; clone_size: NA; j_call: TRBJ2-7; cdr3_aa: CASSPTSGSGEQYF
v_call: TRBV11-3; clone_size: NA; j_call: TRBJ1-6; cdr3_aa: CASSSAGHNSPLHF
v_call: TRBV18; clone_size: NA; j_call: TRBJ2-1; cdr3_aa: CASSSQTSGPYNEQFF
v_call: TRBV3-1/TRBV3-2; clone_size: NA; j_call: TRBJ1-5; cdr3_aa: CASSPGGGAPSNQPQHF
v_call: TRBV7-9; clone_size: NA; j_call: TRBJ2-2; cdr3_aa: CASSFTAGNTGELFF
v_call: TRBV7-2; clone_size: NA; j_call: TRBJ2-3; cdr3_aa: CASSHQLAEGGLDTQYF
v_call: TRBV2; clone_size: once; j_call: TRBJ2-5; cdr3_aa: CASSSRDSQYF
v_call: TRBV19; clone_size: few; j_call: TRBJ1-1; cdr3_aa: CASSPHREGTEAFF
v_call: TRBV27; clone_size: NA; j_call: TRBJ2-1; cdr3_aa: CASTPGLRYNEQFF
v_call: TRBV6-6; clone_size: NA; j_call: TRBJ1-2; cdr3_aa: CASSYWGQGDHYGYTF
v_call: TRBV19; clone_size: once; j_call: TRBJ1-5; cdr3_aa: CASSLPGQGHQPQHF
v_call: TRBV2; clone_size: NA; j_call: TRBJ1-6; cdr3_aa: CASSEQGQSGNSPLHF
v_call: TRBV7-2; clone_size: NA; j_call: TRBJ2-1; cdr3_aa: CASREGTGGYREQFF
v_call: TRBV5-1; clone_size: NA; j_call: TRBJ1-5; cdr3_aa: CASSLTGTDQPQHF
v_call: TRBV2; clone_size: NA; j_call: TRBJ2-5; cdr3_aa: CASGGQGGETQYF
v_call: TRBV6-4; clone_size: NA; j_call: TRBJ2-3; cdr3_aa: CASSGRATDTQYF
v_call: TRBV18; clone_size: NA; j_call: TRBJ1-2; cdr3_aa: CASSPGQGGGGYTF
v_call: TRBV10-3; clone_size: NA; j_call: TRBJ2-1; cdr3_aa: CAISEGRGDEQFF
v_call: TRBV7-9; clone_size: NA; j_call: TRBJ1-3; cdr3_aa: CATGVGSGNTIYF
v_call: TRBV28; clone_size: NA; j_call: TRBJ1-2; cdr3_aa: CASSDPDGQGRWGYTF
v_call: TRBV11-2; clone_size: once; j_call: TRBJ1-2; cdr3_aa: CASSPDRGGGYTF
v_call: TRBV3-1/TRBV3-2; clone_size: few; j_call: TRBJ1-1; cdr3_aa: CASSQGPGGEAFF
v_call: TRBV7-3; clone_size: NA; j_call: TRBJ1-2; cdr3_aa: CASSLTGGYGYTF
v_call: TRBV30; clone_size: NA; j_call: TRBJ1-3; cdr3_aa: CAWRGAGSSGNTIYF
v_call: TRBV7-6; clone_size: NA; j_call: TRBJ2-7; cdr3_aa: CASSLARGSEQYF
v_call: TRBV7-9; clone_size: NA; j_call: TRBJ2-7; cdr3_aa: CASSPPRDSPYEQYF
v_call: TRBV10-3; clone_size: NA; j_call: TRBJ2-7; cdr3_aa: CAISDMGQGNHEQYF